The 24 T cell receptor beta chains reported below all come from one sample, sequenced in a study of blood T cell repertoires in COVID-19. Using immunoSEQ multiplex PCR, the repertoire was profiled, and TCRdb retains in-frame clones only, with some absent. Among hundreds of thousands of clones listed, 90% to 95% were seen once. Sequences were obtained from PBMCs or T cells enriched from blood (not recorded which). The source is a young woman who had recovered from COVID-19.

As for this clone: At one boundary the junction diverges from the germline segment, which might be a read error. This chain connects TRBV9 to TRBJ1-5; D possibly corresponds to TRBD1 (6 bases). The CDR3 length is 15 residues. CDR1 is SGDLS, CDR2 YYNGEE, per germline. The CDR3 protein is CASSREGGLDQPQHF. CDR3 nucleotides: TGTGCCAGCAGCCGGGAGGGGGGACTCGATCAACCCCAGCATTTT.

The chain has TRBV3-1 (or the pseudogene TRBV3-2) and TRBJ2-5; 9 nucleotides match TRBD2. V lost 1 base to trimming and J lost 6 bases; unmatched junction nucleotides: 15. There are 18 residues in the CDR3. CDR1 and CDR2 (germline): LGHDT, YNNKEL (reference sequence). The CDR3 spells CASSQGLSGRGGRKTQYF. DNA of the CDR3: TGTGCCAGCAGCCAAGGCCTGTCAGGGCGGGGGGGCAGGAAGACCCAGTACTTC.

Of note for this clone: Different DNA sequences within this sample yield the same CDR3. This chain uses TRBV18 with TRBJ1-1; perhaps TRBD1 as D (6 bases). The CDR3 extends over 14 amino acids. V was pared by 3 bases and J by 0 bases, with 8 bases between. Germline CDR1 is KGHSH and CDR2 is LQKENI. CDR3 region: CASSPDSMNTEAFF. CDR3 DNA: TGTGCCAGCTCACCGGACAGCATGAACACTGAAGCTTTCTTT.

The chain joins TRBV10-3 to TRBJ1-2, with D uncertain. CDR1 and CDR2 from the germline V gene are ENHRY and SYGVKD. V gave up 2 bases and J gave up 8 bases, with 9 bases separating them. CDR3 length equals 12 residues. CDR3 amino acids: CAISENPGGYTF. CDR3 coding DNA: TGTGCCATCAGTGAGAATCCGGGAGGCTACACCTTC.

The V gene is TRBV7-6, the J gene TRBJ1-4; D unresolved. Germline V CDR1 and CDR2: SGHVS, FNYEAQ. Trimming stripped 3 bases from V and 0 bases from J, with 8 bases between. The CDR3 runs to 15 residues. The CDR3 sequence is CASSLWATTNEKLFF. In nucleotides, the CDR3 is TGTGCCAGCAGCTTGTGGGCAACAACTAATGAAAAACTGTTTTTT. Full variable domain (missing parts from reference TRBV7-6 and TRBJ1-4): GAGVSQSPRYKVTKRGQDVALRCDPISGHVSLYWYRQALGQGPEFLTYFNYEAQQDKSGLPNDRFSAERPEGSISTLTIQRTEQRDSAMYRCASSLWATTNEKLFFGSGTQLSVL.

The chain combines TRBV25-1 with TRBJ2-2, with 8 bases matching TRBD2. Germline CDR1 is MGHDK and CDR2 is SYGVNS. The junction had 3 bases not matched to a gene; V was cut back by 3 bases and J by 0 bases. CDR3 size: 16 residues. The CDR3 spells CASSDQAGANTGELFF. CDR3 bases: TGTGCCAGCAGTGATCAAGCGGGAGCGAACACCGGGGAGCTGTTTTTT.

The chain is built from TRBV7-2 and TRBJ1-1; D gene uncertain. This CDR3 has 16 residues. CDR1 and CDR2 from the germline V gene are SGHTA and FQGNSA. V lost 1 base, J lost 2 bases, and 14 bases lay in between. The CDR3 loop reads CASSLETEQLNTEAFF. DNA for the CDR3: TGTGCCAGCAGCTTAGAAACCGAACAGCTCAACACTGAAGCTTTCTTT.

V is TRBV9 and J is TRBJ2-7; D is unclear. Deletions cut 4 bases from V and 12 bases from J, with 23 bases between. Germline CDR1 is SGDLS and CDR2 is YYNGEE. The CDR3 covers 14 residues. Here the CDR3 DNA reads TGTGCCAGCAGCCCCTCTCCTGACTCGACGGTCGGGTACTTC. It encodes CASSPSPDSTVGYF.

V gene TRBV7-9 combines with J gene TRBJ2-1, with D perhaps matching TRBD1 (6 bases). Trimming took off 5 bases at V and 8 bases at J, with 16 bases between the two ends. This CDR3 has 14 amino acids. Per germline, CDR1 SEHNR and CDR2 FQNEAQ (reference sequence). CDR3 in amino acids: CASSEPSQGDEQFF. CDR3 coding DNA: TGTGCCAGCAGCGAGCCTTCACAGGGCGATGAGCAGTTCTTC.

The chain combines TRBV4-2 with TRBJ1-1; D is unclear. The germline V gene encodes CDR1 LGHNA and CDR2 YNFKEQ. The CDR3 runs to 14 residues. V gave up 1 base and J gave up 5 bases, with 11 bases separating them. This chain's CDR3 is CASSQVWEVTEAFF. The CDR3 region has the DNA TGTGCCAGCAGCCAAGTTTGGGAGGTGACTGAAGCTTTCTTT.

CDR3 nucleotide sequence: TGTGCCAGCAGCTTTAGCCAAGACACTGAAGCTTTCTTT. It encodes CASSFSQDTEAFF. The rearrangement uses TRBV7-2 and TRBJ1-1; D is unresolved. V shed 3 bases and J shed 3 bases, with 8 bases lying between them. This CDR3 spans 13 amino acids. Germline CDR1 is SGHTA and CDR2 is FQGNSA.

The rearrangement joins TRBV5-6 to TRBJ1-3; D gene unclear. The CDR3 runs 14 residues. Germline V gives CDR1 SGHDT, CDR2 YYEEEE. Trimming cost V 1 base and J 4 bases, with 9 bases left between them. Here the CDR3 DNA reads TGTGCCAGCAGCTTGCACGGGTGGGGAAACACCATATATTTT. Its translation is CASSLHGWGNTIYF.

The rearrangement links TRBV3-1 (or the pseudogene TRBV3-2) to TRBJ2-7; tentatively, D is TRBD2 (5 bases). The CDR3 has 12 residues. With 1 base removed from V and 5 bases from J, the gap between germline ends came to 6 bases. CDR1 LGHDT and CDR2 YNNKEL come from the germline V gene (reference sequence). CDR3 loop: CASSQVGDEQYF. For the CDR3, the DNA is TGTGCCAGCAGCCAAGTGGGAGACGAGCAGTACTTC.

The CDR3 sequence is CASSQVLVGGGVVYF. CDR3 sequence (DNA): TGTGCCAGCAGCCAAGTCCTGGTGGGCGGGGGGGTCGTCTACTTC. V and J are TRBV4-2 and TRBJ2-5; TRBD2 aligns across 9 bases. With V trimmed by 1 base and J by 14 bases, 14 bases remained unmatched. The CDR3 has 15 amino acids. CDR1 LGHNA and CDR2 YNFKEQ come from the germline V gene.

In DNA form, the CDR3 reads TGTGCCAGCAGCTTTGGGCCCCCGCAGTATTTT. Translation: CASSFGPPQYF. This sequence joins TRBV7-2 and TRBJ2-3; D gene ambiguous. V lost 3 bases to trimming and J lost 10 bases, with 8 bases between them. The germline V gene has CDR1 SGHTA and CDR2 FQGNSA. The CDR3 is 11 residues long.

This sequence joins TRBV6-2 or TRBV6-3 and TRBJ1-4, with D possibly being TRBD1 (5 bases). The CDR3 loop spans 16 amino acids. V was shortened by 2 bases and J by 7 bases, with 17 bases between the two germline ends. Germline lookup yields CDR1 MNHEY and CDR2 SVGEGT. The CDR3 loop reads CASSYGGARGSEKLFF. DNA of the CDR3: TGTGCCAGCAGTTACGGCGGGGCGCGAGGAAGTGAAAAACTGTTTTTT.

V is TRBV7-8 and J is TRBJ1-3, with 10 bases lining up with TRBD1. CDR3 size: 17 residues. J was trimmed by 4 bases and V by 1 base; bases with no gene match: 7. Germline CDR1 and CDR2: SGHVS and FQNEAQ. CDR3 nucleotides: TGTGCCAGCAGCTTAGGAGTAGGGACAGGGGCCGGAAACACCATATATTTT. It specifies CASSLGVGTGAGNTIYF.

The V and J genes are TRBV7-9 and TRBJ1-3; D is unresolved. CDR1 and CDR2 from the germline V gene are SEHNR and FQNEAQ (reference sequence). V was cut by 5 bases and J by 0 bases, with 11 bases left in between. The CDR3 spans 15 residues. The CDR3 is CASSALGSSGNTIYF. DNA of the CDR3: TGTGCCAGCAGCGCCCTCGGTAGCTCTGGAAACACCATATATTTT.

V gene TRBV5-1 combines with J gene TRBJ2-7, with 8 bases fitting TRBD2. CDR3 length equals 14 residues. Germline CDR1 SGHRS, CDR2 YFSETQ. The J segment lost 6 bases and the V segment lost 3 bases, leaving 8 bases of the junction unmatched. The CDR3 sequence: CASSSWGGRPEQYF. Written as DNA, the CDR3 is TGCGCCAGCAGCTCCTGGGGCGGGAGGCCCGAGCAGTACTTC.

The chain is built from TRBV9 and TRBJ2-1; tentatively, D is TRBD2 (6 bases). Trimming took 1 base from V and 9 from J, leaving 8 bases between them. CDR3 length equals 12 residues. Germline CDR1 is SGDLS and CDR2 is YYNGEE. CDR3 coding DNA: TGTGCCAGCAGCGTACTGGAGGGTGAGCAGTTCTTC. Protein: CASSVLEGEQFF.

This clone was detected a few times. The sample has other DNA sequences that encode this CDR3 too. J is TRBJ1-3 and V is TRBV18; tentative D call: TRBD1 (6 bases). The germline V gene encodes CDR1 KGHSH and CDR2 LQKENI. CDR3 size: 14 residues. V gave up 4 bases and J gave up 1 base, with 8 bases separating them. The CDR3, as DNA: TGTGCCAGCTCACAGGGGGTTTCTGGAAACACCATATATTTT. Translating it yields CASSQGVSGNTIYF.

V is TRBV10-3 and J is TRBJ1-2; TRBD1 is a possible D gene (6 bases). CDR3 length equals 13 residues. V dropped 5 bases and J dropped 4 bases, with 11 bases sitting between them. CDR1 is ENHRY, CDR2 SYGVKD, per germline. The CDR3 reads CAISTQGIYGYTF. CDR3 nucleotides: TGTGCCATCAGTACACAGGGTATCTATGGCTACACCTTC.

The chain has TRBV5-6 and TRBJ1-2, with D maybe TRBD1 (6 bases). CDR1 is SGHDT and CDR2 is YYEEEE in the germline V gene. The CDR3 runs to 15 residues. Trimming stripped 0 bases from V and 4 bases from J, with 13 bases between. CDR3 protein: CASSLAGTSGYGYTF. The CDR3, as DNA: TGTGCCAGCAGCTTGGCCGGGACATCAGGCTATGGCTACACCTTC.

The rearrangement links TRBV7-9 to TRBJ2-7, with 10 bases lining up with TRBD2. V gave up 5 bases and J gave up 3 bases; unmatched junction bases: 7. The germline V gene has CDR1 SEHNR and CDR2 FQNEAQ (reference sequence). This CDR3 is built from 15 residues. DNA for the CDR3: TGTGCCAGCAGCCCATTTAGCGGGAGGAGCTACGAGCAGTACTTC. Translation gives CASSPFSGRSYEQYF.